Below, 9 T cell receptor beta chains from the same sample are listed, as sequenced in a study of blood T cells in healthy people across ages. It was with a sample-barcoded 5' primer and a J-beta primer mix that a second PCR of roughly 7 to 12 cycles was run. TCRdb recomputed calls from the 5' RACE reads with MiXCR, one row per CDR3 protein. The sample has roughly 2 million distinct CDR3 sequences; just under 50% are singletons. The sample consisted of blood. All receptors come from a woman aged 40 to 50 in good health.

The chain uses TRBV20-1 and TRBJ2-5, with D possibly matching TRBD2 (6 bases). This CDR3 contains 15 residues. The germline V gene has CDR1 DFQATT and CDR2 SNEGSKA (reference sequence). Deletions cut 5 bases from V and 0 bases from J, with 16 bases between. The CDR3 nucleotides are TGCAGTGCTTCTCGTTACGGGGGTAACCAAGAGACCCAGTACTTC. It yields the protein CSASRYGGNQETQYF.

The V call is TRBV20-1, the J call TRBJ2-7; perhaps TRBD2 as D (6 bases). Matching the DNA end better, TRBJ2-5 makes the J call doubtful. The CDR3 totals 13 residues. Germline values: CDR1 DFQATT, CDR2 SNEGSKA (reference sequence). The CDR3 is CSAVRGAQETQYF. The CDR3 DNA sequence: TGCAGTGCGGTACGCGGGGCCCAAGAGACCCAGTACTTC.

The genes are TRBV27 and TRBJ2-1, with D hard to call. The germline V and J ends were trimmed by 4 bases and 10 bases, with 26 bases remaining between them. CDR3 length equals 17 residues. Germline loops: CDR1 MNHEY, CDR2 SMNVEV (reference sequence). The CDR3 coding sequence is TGTGCCAGCAGTTCCCCGCCCTCTCACTGCCCCACTTTCGAGCAGTTCTTC. It yields the protein CASSSPPSHCPTFEQFF.

In its sample, this clonotype was seen a few times. The genes are TRBV9 and TRBJ1-2; D not certain. In germline, CDR1 is SGDLS, CDR2 YYNGEE. V lost 3 bases and J 10 bases, leaving 7 bases between the germline ends. CDR3 length: 10 amino acids. CDR3 DNA sequence: TGTGCCAGCAGCGGCAAAAACTACACCTTC. Protein product: CASSGKNYTF.

The rearrangement joins TRBV6-5 to TRBJ2-3; no clear D gene. Germline V CDR1 and CDR2: MNHEY, SVGAGI. Trimming cost V 5 bases and J 8 bases, with 11 bases left between them. The CDR3 is 12 amino acids. The CDR3: CASSPPYGTQYF. DNA of the CDR3: TGTGCCAGCAGTCCGCCGTATGGTACGCAGTATTTT.

The chain links TRBV24-1 to TRBJ2-1; D unclear. V lost 5 bases and J lost 8, with 18 bases in between. Germline CDR1 reads KGHDR; CDR2 reads SFDVKD. The CDR3 sequence is 15 residues long. As DNA, the CDR3 is TGTGCCACCAGTGTCAAGGACCGGACCGGCGATGAGCAGTTCTTC. It is translated as CATSVKDRTGDEQFF.

The chain uses TRBV20-1 and TRBJ2-5; 7 bases match TRBD2. There are 14 residues in the CDR3. Germline CDR1 and CDR2: DFQATT and SNEGSKA (reference sequence). Trimming took 5 bases from V and 4 from J; bases not matched to a gene: 10. The CDR3 sequence is CSAGGDSGGETQYF. The CDR3 DNA follows: TGCAGTGCTGGAGGGGACTCGGGGGGAGAGACCCAGTACTTC.

This clonotype was seen ten or more times. The J gene is TRBJ2-1, the V gene TRBV7-9; 8 nucleotides agree with TRBD2. V trimming: 1 base; J trimming: 0 bases; junction bases outside the gene matches: 5. CDR3 length: 17 residues. Germline CDR1 reads SEHNR; CDR2 reads FQNEAQ (reference sequence). As DNA, the CDR3 is TGTGCCAGCAGCTTAGGCACCGGGACTAGCTCCTACAATGAGCAGTTCTTC. It codes for CASSLGTGTSSYNEQFF. The full variable domain, completed using reference TRBV7-9 and TRBJ2-1, is DTGVSQNPRHKITKRGQNVTFRCDPISEHNRLYWYRQTLGQGPEFLTYFQNEAQLEKSRLLSDRFSAERPKGSFSTLEIQRTEQGDSAMYLCASSLGTGTSSYNEQFFGPGTRLTVL.

Remarks on this clonotype: An end of the junction does not agree with germline; a read error may underlie this. The chain combines TRBV3-1 with TRBJ2-1; D gene ambiguous. There are 16 residues in the CDR3. Germline V gene sequence: CDR1 LGHDT, CDR2 YNNKEL (reference sequence). The CDR3 region has the DNA TGTGCCAGCAGCCCCGTTGGTGGGGTCCGGTTCAATGGGCAGTTCTTC. Protein product: CASSPVGGVRFNGQFF.